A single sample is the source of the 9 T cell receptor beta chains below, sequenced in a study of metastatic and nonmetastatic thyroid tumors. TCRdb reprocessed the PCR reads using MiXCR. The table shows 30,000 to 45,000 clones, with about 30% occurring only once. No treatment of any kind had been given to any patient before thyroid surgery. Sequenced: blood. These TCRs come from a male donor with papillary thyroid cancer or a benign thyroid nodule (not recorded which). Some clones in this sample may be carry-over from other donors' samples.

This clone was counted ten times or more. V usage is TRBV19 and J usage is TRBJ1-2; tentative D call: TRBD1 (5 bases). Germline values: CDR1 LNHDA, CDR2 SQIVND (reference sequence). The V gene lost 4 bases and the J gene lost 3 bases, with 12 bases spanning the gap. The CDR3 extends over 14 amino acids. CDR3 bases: TGTGCCAGTAGTACCCGATGGGGGGACTATGGCTACACCTTC. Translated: CASSTRWGDYGYTF.

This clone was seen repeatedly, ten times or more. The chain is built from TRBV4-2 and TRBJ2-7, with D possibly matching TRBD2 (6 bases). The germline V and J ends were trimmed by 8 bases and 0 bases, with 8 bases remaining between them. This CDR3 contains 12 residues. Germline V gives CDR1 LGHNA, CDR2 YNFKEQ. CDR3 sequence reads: CASGGSSYEQYF. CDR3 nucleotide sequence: TGTGCCAGCGGGGGGAGCTCCTACGAGCAGTACTTC.

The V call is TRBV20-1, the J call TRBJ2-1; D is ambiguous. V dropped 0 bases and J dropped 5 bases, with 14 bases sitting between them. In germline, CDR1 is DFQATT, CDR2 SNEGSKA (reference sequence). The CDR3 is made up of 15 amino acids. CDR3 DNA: TGCAGTGCTAGAGATTTGAGGCGGACGGACAATGAGCAGTTCTTC. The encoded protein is CSARDLRRTDNEQFF.

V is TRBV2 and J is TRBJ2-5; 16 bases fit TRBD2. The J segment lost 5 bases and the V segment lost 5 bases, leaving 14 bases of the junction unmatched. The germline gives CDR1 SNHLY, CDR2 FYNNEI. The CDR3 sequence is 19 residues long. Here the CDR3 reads CASSPNPGTSGRAHETQYF. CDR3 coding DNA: TGTGCCAGCAGTCCTAATCCCGGGACTAGCGGGAGGGCCCACGAGACCCAGTACTTC.

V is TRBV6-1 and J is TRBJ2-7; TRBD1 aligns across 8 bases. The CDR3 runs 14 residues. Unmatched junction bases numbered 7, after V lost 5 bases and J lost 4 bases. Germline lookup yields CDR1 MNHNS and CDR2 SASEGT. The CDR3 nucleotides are TGTGCCAGCAGTATGCCAGGGGGCGGTTACGAGCAGTACTTC. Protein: CASSMPGGGYEQYF.

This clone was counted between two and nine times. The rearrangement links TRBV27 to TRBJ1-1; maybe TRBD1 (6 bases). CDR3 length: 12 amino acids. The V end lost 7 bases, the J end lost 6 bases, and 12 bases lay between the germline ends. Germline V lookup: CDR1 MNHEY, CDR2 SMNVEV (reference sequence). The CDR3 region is CASNGGGSEAFF. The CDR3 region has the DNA TGTGCCAGCAACGGGGGCGGATCTGAAGCTTTCTTT.

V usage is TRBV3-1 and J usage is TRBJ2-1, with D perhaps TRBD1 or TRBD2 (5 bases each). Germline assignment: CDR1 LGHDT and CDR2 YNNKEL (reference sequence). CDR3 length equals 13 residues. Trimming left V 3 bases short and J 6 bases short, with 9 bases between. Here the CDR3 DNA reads TGTGCCAGCAGCCACAGGGCGGGCAATGAGCAGTTCTTC. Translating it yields CASSHRAGNEQFF.

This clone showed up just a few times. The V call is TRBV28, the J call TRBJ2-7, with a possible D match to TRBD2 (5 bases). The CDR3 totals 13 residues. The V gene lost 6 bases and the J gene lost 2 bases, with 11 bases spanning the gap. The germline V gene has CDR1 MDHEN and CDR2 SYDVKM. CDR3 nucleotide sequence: TGTGCCAGCAGGTCGGGGTCAGCCTACGAGCAGTACTTC. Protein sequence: CASRSGSAYEQYF. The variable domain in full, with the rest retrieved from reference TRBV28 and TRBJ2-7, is DVKVTQSSRYLVKRTGEKVFLECVQDMDHENMFWYRQDPGLGLRLIYFSYDVKMKEKGDIPEGYSVSREKKERFSLILESASTNQTSMYLCASRSGSAYEQYFGPGTRLTVT.

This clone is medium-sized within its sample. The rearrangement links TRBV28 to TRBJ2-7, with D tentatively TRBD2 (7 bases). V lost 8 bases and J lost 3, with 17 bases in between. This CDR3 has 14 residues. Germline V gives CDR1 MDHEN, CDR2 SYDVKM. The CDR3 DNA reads TGTGCCAGCCGTAGGGGGGGCCGGGGCTACGAGCAGTACTTC. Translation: CASRRGGRGYEQYF. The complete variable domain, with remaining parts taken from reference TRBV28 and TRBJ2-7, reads DVKVTQSSRYLVKRTGEKVFLECVQDMDHENMFWYRQDPGLGLRLIYFSYDVKMKEKGDIPEGYSVSREKKERFSLILESASTNQTSMYLCASRRGGRGYEQYFGPGTRLTVT.